The 13 T cell receptor beta chains below were found in one sample sequenced in a study of CXCR3-negative and CXCR3-positive naive CD8 T cells. Study-level points and caveats: When CXCR3-positive naive cells were set against CXCR3-negative naive cells, the former had more hydrophobic TRB CDR3s.

The antigens for these receptors are not known. The TRB libraries of cDNA were built by UMI-labeled 5' RACE. TCRdb reworked the 5' RACE reads into one entry per CDR3 protein, no DNA. The repertoire shows some 130,000 distinct CDR3 sequences; the top ten hold 0.41%. The sample consisted of naive CXCR3+ CD8+ T cells from blood. Sample subset: CD45RO-CCR7+CD27+CD95- naive CD8+ T cells expressing CXCR3 (TNR3+). The origin of the receptors is a human donor in good health. Some clones in this sample may be carry-over from other donors' samples.

The chain links TRBV20-1 to TRBJ2-3; absent DNA, TCRdb's TRBD2 call cannot be checked. Germline CDR1 and CDR2: DFQATT and SNEGSKA (reference sequence). The CDR3 totals 18 residues. This CDR3 is CSARDLGLAGLDTDTQYF.

The CDR3: CSARDGRGFTDTQYF. The chain carries TRBV20-1 and TRBJ2-3; TCRdb's D call of TRBD1 is untestable without DNA. The germline gives CDR1 DFQATT, CDR2 SNEGSKA (reference sequence). This CDR3 has 15 residues.

The V gene is TRBV7-9, the J gene TRBJ2-1. The CDR3 covers 13 residues. The germline CDR1 and CDR2 sequences are SEHNR and FQNEAQ (reference sequence). This CDR3 is CASSLGGFNEQFF.

The rearrangement uses TRBV7-2 and TRBJ2-2; the D gene TCRdb calls, TRBD2, cannot be checked with no DNA. Germline V gene lookup returns CDR1 SGHTA and CDR2 FQGNSA. The CDR3 length is 16 residues. CDR3 loop: CASSLEPSWRSGELFF.

The V call is TRBV27, the J call TRBJ1-1. Looked up from germline, CDR1 is MNHEY and CDR2 is SMNVEV (reference sequence). The CDR3 covers 13 residues. This chain's CDR3 is CASSLQQNTEAFF.

The V call is TRBV28, the J call TRBJ2-1. CDR3 length: 11 residues. Germline CDR1 MDHEN, CDR2 SYDVKM. CDR3 protein: CASSLSGEQFF.

V and J are TRBV7-9 and TRBJ2-5. Germline loops: CDR1 SEHNR, CDR2 FQNEAQ (reference sequence). The CDR3 runs to 13 residues. CDR3 amino acids: CASSFVGKETQYF.

J is TRBJ2-1 and V is TRBV5-6; TCRdb calls TRBD1, which cannot be checked without DNA. This CDR3 is 15 amino acids long. Germline-derived CDR1 and CDR2 are SGHDT and YYEEEE. The chain's CDR3 is CASSLAVPEYNEQFF. Filled out from reference TRBV5-6 and TRBJ2-1, the complete variable domain reads DAGVTQSPTHLIKTRGQQVTLRCSPKSGHDTVSWYQQALGQGPQFIFQYYEEEERQRGNFPDRFSGHQFPNYSSELNVNALLLGDSALYLCASSLAVPEYNEQFFGPGTRLTVL.

V gene TRBV20-1 combines with J gene TRBJ1-2; absent DNA, TCRdb's TRBD1 call cannot be checked. The germline V gene has CDR1 DFQATT and CDR2 SNEGSKA (reference sequence). The CDR3 is 19 residues long. The CDR3 loop reads CSARRGFRVSGPENYGYTF.

This chain uses TRBV28 with TRBJ2-7; with no DNA, the TCRdb D assignment of TRBD1 cannot be verified. There are 18 residues in the CDR3. Germline V gene data show CDR1 as MDHEN and CDR2 as SYDVKM. The CDR3 loop is CASTPPGQSLTEGYEQYF.

The chain employs TRBV6-6 and TRBJ2-7; TCRdb's D call, TRBD1, is unchecked because there is no DNA. CDR1 and CDR2 (germline): MNHNY, SVGAGI (reference sequence). There are 15 residues in the CDR3. This CDR3 is CASSYSLTEYYEQYF.

This rearrangement joins TRBV21-1 to TRBJ1-4. TRBV21-1 is described as a pseudogene. The CDR3 has 13 residues. CDR3 sequence reads: CATIASPVEKLFF.

The rearrangement uses TRBV7-2 and TRBJ2-4; TCRdb outputs TRBD2, but without DNA this stays unchecked. CDR3 length: 17 amino acids. Looked up from germline, CDR1 is SGHTA and CDR2 is FQGNSA. CDR3 loop: CASSLEVALGWGNIQYF.